The 26 T cell receptor beta chains reported below all come from one sample, sequenced in a study of T cells in Graves' hyperthyroidism and ophthalmopathy (dated by TCRdb to the late 2010s). The library was generated by multiplex PCR. Sequencing used an Illumina HiSeq 2000. Amplification of TCR beta CDR3 regions was carried out from RNA transcripts. The first round of RT-PCR for the TCR CDR3 was performed with the HTBI primer set and the Qiagen OneStep RT-PCR kit. The public reads were reprocessed in TCRdb via fastp at Q25 and MiXCR, keeping in-frame beta chains. Identical CDR3 proteins give one entry, which carries the most common genes and DNA. For this sample the table gives approximately 150,000 distinct CDR3 sequences, of which about a tenth were detected only once. Of the sample, about 20% falls within the top ten clones. Sequenced material: blood. The receptor source for this set is a woman younger than 30 with Graves' hyperthyroidism that later progressed to Graves' ophthalmopathy.

This clonotype was observed at least ten times. J is TRBJ1-5 and V is TRBV7-3; D remains ambiguous. V was clipped by 6 bases and J by 6 bases, with 15 bases between them. The germline V gene has CDR1 SGHTA and CDR2 FQGTGA. This CDR3 is built from 14 residues. CDR3 DNA: TGTGCCAGCAGGGCGGACGCTCTTGGTCAGCCCCAGCATTTT. Its protein is CASRADALGQPQHF.

This clonotype was seen at least ten times. V is TRBV5-4 and J is TRBJ1-1; possible D gene TRBD1, 5 bases. V gave up 3 bases and J gave up 3 bases, with 18 bases separating them. In germline, CDR1 is SGHNT, CDR2 YYREEE (reference sequence). The CDR3 is 16 amino acids. The CDR3 coding sequence is TGTGCCAGCAGCTCGGGGGGAGGCCGAGCGGACACTGAAGCTTTCTTT. Its protein product is CASSSGGGRADTEAFF.

At least ten counts were recorded for this clonotype. This chain connects TRBV28 to TRBJ1-4, with TRBD1 as a possible D gene (6 bases). CDR3 length equals 14 residues. V lost 5 bases and J 5 bases, leaving 12 bases between the germline ends. The germline gives CDR1 MDHEN, CDR2 SYDVKM. The CDR3 region has the DNA TGTGCCAGCAGTCGCGACAGGCAGAATGAAAAACTGTTTTTT. Protein sequence: CASSRDRQNEKLFF.

This clonotype was seen more than once but under ten times. This chain links TRBV4-2 with TRBJ1-1, with D possibly matching TRBD1 (6 bases). CDR1 LGHNA and CDR2 YNFKEQ come from the germline V gene. V was trimmed by 1 base and J by 4 bases, leaving 16 bases between them. The CDR3 is 16 amino acids. The CDR3 sequence is CASSQVDRGQVTEAFF. The CDR3 DNA is TGTGCCAGCAGCCAAGTCGATCGGGGGCAGGTCACTGAAGCTTTCTTT.

This clonotype was recorded many times. This chain links TRBV2 with TRBJ1-1; TRBD1 is a possible D gene (6 bases). Looked up from germline, CDR1 is SNHLY and CDR2 is FYNNEI. The V and J ends lost 7 bases and 4 bases respectively, with 16 bases between them. The CDR3 spans 14 residues. Here the CDR3 DNA reads TGTGCCAGCATCCCCAGGGGAAGGGGCACTGAAGCTTTCTTT. Its translation is CASIPRGRGTEAFF.

Only a few counts were recorded for this clonotype. This chain uses TRBV24-1 with TRBJ2-1; no definite D call. The V and J ends lost 4 bases and 8 bases respectively, with 11 bases between them. The V gene's germline CDR1 is KGHDR and CDR2 SFDVKD. CDR3 length equals 13 residues. CDR3: CATSDPHGDEQFF. In nucleotides, the CDR3 is TGTGCCACCAGTGACCCGCATGGGGATGAGCAGTTCTTC.

CDR3: CASSPGRVGNQPQHF. Written as DNA, the CDR3 is TGCGCCAGCAGCCCGGGCAGGGTTGGGAATCAGCCCCAGCATTTT. This chain uses TRBV4-1 with TRBJ1-5, with D possibly TRBD1 on 5 matching bases. V was pared by 4 bases and J by 4 bases, with 14 bases between. Germline V gene lookup returns CDR1 MGHRA and CDR2 YSYEKL. CDR3 length: 15 amino acids.

The sample holds many counts of this clonotype. This sequence joins TRBV29-1 and TRBJ1-2, with 9 bases identical to TRBD1. Trimming at V came to 3 bases and at J to 0 bases, leaving 5 bases not matched to a gene. The CDR3 loop spans 15 amino acids. Germline V gene lookup returns CDR1 SQVTM and CDR2 ANQGSEA. The CDR3, as DNA: TGCAGCGTTGACGACAGGGGGAGATCTAACTATGGCTACACCTTC. Its translation is CSVDDRGRSNYGYTF. The full variable domain, in which reference TRBV29-1 and TRBJ1-2 provide the parts outside the CDR3, is SAVISQKPSRDICQRGTSLTIQCQVDSQVTMMFWYRQQPGQSLTLIATANQGSEATYESGFVIDKFPISRPNLTFSTLTVSNMSPEDSSIYLCSVDDRGRSNYGYTFGSGTRLTVV.

This clonotype was seen only a few times. The gene calls are TRBV28 and TRBJ2-3, with TRBD1 identical over 9 bases. This CDR3 contains 15 residues. The germline V gene has CDR1 MDHEN and CDR2 SYDVKM. The V gene end was trimmed by 6 bases and the J gene end by 2 bases; junction bases not matched to a gene: 6. CDR3 DNA: TGTGCCAGCAGCAGCGGGACAGGGCACACAGATACGCAGTATTTT. Translating it yields CASSSGTGHTDTQYF. Full variable domain (rest looked up from reference TRBV28 and TRBJ2-3): DVKVTQSSRYLVKRTGEKVFLECVQDMDHENMFWYRQDPGLGLRLIYFSYDVKMKEKGDIPEGYSVSREKKERFSLILESASTNQTSMYLCASSSGTGHTDTQYFGPGTRLTVL.

This sequence joins TRBV29-1 and TRBJ2-1, with 8 bases aligning to TRBD2. The CDR3 is made up of 12 amino acids. Per germline, CDR1 SQVTM and CDR2 ANQGSEA. V lost 8 bases and J lost 4; bases outside the gene matches: 4. The CDR3 DNA sequence: TGCAGCAAGACTAGCGCGTACAATGAGCAGTTCTTC. Amino acids: CSKTSAYNEQFF.

The CDR3 DNA reads as TGTGCCAGCAGTTCCACGATCCCGAGAGGGGACTCTGGGGCCAACGTCCTGACTTTC. Its protein is CASSSTIPRGDSGANVLTF. The rearrangement joins TRBV6-6 to TRBJ2-6; the D gene could be TRBD1 or TRBD2 (5 bases each). This CDR3 has 19 amino acids. Trimming stripped 4 bases from V and 0 bases from J, with 19 bases between. Germline V gene lookup returns CDR1 MNHNY and CDR2 SVGAGI (reference sequence).

Ten or more counts support this clonotype. The chain carries TRBV27 and TRBJ2-5; D is tentatively TRBD1 or TRBD2 (6 bases each). The CDR3 loop spans 16 amino acids. The germline CDR1 and CDR2 sequences are MNHEY and SMNVEV (reference sequence). V was shortened by 2 bases and J by 3 bases, with 16 bases between the two germline ends. This CDR3 reads CASSLKGGTVKETQYF. CDR3 DNA sequence: TGTGCCAGCAGTTTAAAGGGGGGTACCGTTAAAGAGACCCAGTACTTC.

The chain has TRBV3-1 and TRBJ2-2; D call uncertain. CDR1 and CDR2 (germline): LGHDT, YNNKEL (reference sequence). With 0 bases removed from V and 2 bases from J, the gap between germline ends came to 4 bases. The CDR3 sequence is 14 residues long. CDR3 sequence: CASSQDSNTGELFF. The CDR3 DNA reads TGTGCCAGCAGCCAAGATTCAAACACCGGGGAGCTGTTTTTT. Drawing the rest from reference TRBV3-1 and TRBJ2-2, the complete variable domain is DTAVSQTPKYLVTQMGNDKSIKCEQNLGHDTMYWYKQDSKKFLKIMFSYNNKELIINETVPNRFSPKSPDKAHLNLHINSLELGDSAVYFCASSQDSNTGELFFGEGSRLTVL.

This clonotype was seen ten or more times. The rearrangement joins TRBV9 to TRBJ1-1; 8 nucleotides line up with TRBD1. V lost 3 bases and J lost 1; bases outside the gene matches: 5. In germline, CDR1 is SGDLS, CDR2 YYNGEE. The length of the CDR3 is 15 residues. The CDR3 nucleotides read TGTGCCAGCAGCGCGACAGGGGTTGGGAACACTGAAGCTTTCTTT. Translating it yields CASSATGVGNTEAFF.

This clonotype was counted at least ten times. V is TRBV7-9 and J is TRBJ2-3, with 12 nucleotides matching TRBD2. The CDR3 consists of 14 residues. Germline V gene sequence: CDR1 SEHNR, CDR2 FQNEAQ (reference sequence). The V gene end was trimmed by 3 bases and the J gene end by 5 bases; junction bases not matched to a gene: 0. CDR3 amino acids: CASSLGLAGDTQYF. DNA for the CDR3: TGTGCCAGCAGCTTGGGACTAGCGGGAGATACGCAGTATTTT.

This chain connects TRBV24-1 to TRBJ2-1; maybe TRBD2 (6 bases). The germline V gene has CDR1 KGHDR and CDR2 SFDVKD. This CDR3 region has 19 residues. Trimming removed 3 bases from V and 0 bases from J, with 20 bases in between. The CDR3 nucleotides read TGTGCCACCAGTGATCCCGAAGGGTTGGGGGGAAGCTCCTACAATGAGCAGTTCTTC. This sequence encodes CATSDPEGLGGSSYNEQFF.

Ten or more counts support this clonotype. The gene calls are TRBV6-1 and TRBJ1-1; D is ambiguous. The CDR3 totals 14 residues. Per germline, CDR1 MNHNS and CDR2 SASEGT. Trimming cost V 9 bases and J 4 bases, with 18 bases left between them. The CDR3 protein is CASRPGVTSTEAFF. CDR3 bases: TGTGCCAGTCGACCCGGGGTAACTAGCACTGAAGCTTTCTTT.

This clonotype was observed at least ten times. This sequence joins TRBV7-9 and TRBJ1-4; no clear D gene. The CDR3 sequence is 13 residues long. Per germline, CDR1 SEHNR and CDR2 FQNEAQ (reference sequence). V lost 3 bases, J lost 7 bases, and 9 bases lay in between. DNA of the CDR3: TGTGCCAGCAGCTTGTTCCCTCTTGAAAAACTGTTTTTT. It yields the protein CASSLFPLEKLFF. The full variable domain, completed using reference TRBV7-9 and TRBJ1-4, is DTGVSQNPRHKITKRGQNVTFRCDPISEHNRLYWYRQTLGQGPEFLTYFQNEAQLEKSRLLSDRFSAERPKGSFSTLEIQRTEQGDSAMYLCASSLFPLEKLFFGSGTQLSVL.

The table lists this clonotype with many counts. V gene TRBV13 combines with J gene TRBJ1-1; D may be TRBD1 (6 bases). CDR3 size: 12 residues. Trimming removed 0 bases at V and 11 bases at J, with 10 bases between. Germline V gives CDR1 PRHDT, CDR2 FYEKMQ (reference sequence). CDR3 amino acids: CASSLGGGQAFF. CDR3 sequence (DNA): TGTGCCAGCAGCTTAGGGGGGGGCCAGGCTTTCTTT. Using reference TRBV13 and TRBJ1-1 for the parts outside the CDR3, the full variable domain is AAGVIQSPRHLIKEKRETATLKCYPIPRHDTVYWYQQGPGQDPQFLISFYEKMQSDKGSIPDRFSAQQFSDYHSELNMSSLELGDSALYFCASSLGGGQAFFGQGTRLTVV.

This clonotype was recorded many times. The V gene is TRBV18, the J gene TRBJ2-4, with D unresolved. Trimming stripped 0 bases from V and 0 bases from J, with 12 bases between. CDR1 is KGHSH, CDR2 LQKENI, per germline. The CDR3 runs to 17 residues. The CDR3 coding sequence is TGTGCCAGCTCACCACCGAACCTGGGGATAGCCAAAAACATTCAGTACTTC. Its translation is CASSPPNLGIAKNIQYF. Looking up the rest from reference TRBV18 and TRBJ2-4 gives the full variable domain: NAGVMQNPRHLVRRRGQEARLRCSPMKGHSHVYWYRQLPEEGLKFMVYLQKENIIDESGMPKERFSAEFPKEGPSILRIQQVVRGDSAAYFCASSPPNLGIAKNIQYFGAGTRLSVL.

This clonotype was seen ten or more times. The chain links TRBV20-1 to TRBJ2-7; 14 nucleotides align to TRBD2. The CDR3 extends over 15 amino acids. Per germline, CDR1 DFQATT and CDR2 SNEGSKA (reference sequence). V was clipped by 2 bases and J by 6 bases; unmatched bases: 6. The CDR3 DNA is TGCAGTGCTAGAAGTGGGACTAGCGGGAGCACCGAGCAGTACTTC. Amino acids: CSARSGTSGSTEQYF.

This clonotype was detected a few times. The chain has TRBV4-1 and TRBJ2-3; TRBD1 matches 10 bases. Per the germline V gene, CDR1 is MGHRA and CDR2 is YSYEKL. Trimming cost V 5 bases and J 1 base; bases outside gene matches: 15. The length of the CDR3 is 19 residues. The CDR3 coding sequence is TGCGCCAGCAGCGAGAGGACTCTTCCGGGACAGGGGCGCACAGATACGCAGTATTTT. The encoded protein is CASSERTLPGQGRTDTQYF.

This clonotype was seen ten or more times. V and J are TRBV29-1 and TRBJ1-2; weak D call: TRBD1 (5 bases). CDR1 is SQVTM, CDR2 ANQGSEA, per germline. Trimming pared 4 bases from V and 4 bases from J, leaving 10 bases between. This CDR3 comprises 12 residues. The CDR3 loop is CSVVVTAYGYTF. The CDR3 region has the DNA TGCAGCGTTGTGGTGACAGCCTATGGCTACACCTTC.

The table lists this clonotype with many counts. V is TRBV24-1 and J is TRBJ2-1, with D uncertain. This CDR3 is 16 amino acids long. Trimming removed 2 bases from V and 5 bases from J, with 15 bases in between. Germline CDR1 reads KGHDR; CDR2 reads SFDVKD. CDR3 nucleotide sequence: TGTGCCACCAGTGATTCCAGCTTAGGGTGGAACAATGAGCAGTTCTTC. Its protein is CATSDSSLGWNNEQFF.

This clonotype has ten or more counts. The CDR3 DNA follows: TGTGCCAGTAAAAAAGACAGGTTCGACTCACCCCTCCACTTT. Translating gives CASKKDRFDSPLHF. The chain couples TRBV19 to TRBJ1-6; perhaps TRBD1 as D (6 bases). Trimming pared 7 bases from V and 10 bases from J, leaving 17 bases between. Germline values: CDR1 LNHDA, CDR2 SQIVND (reference sequence). CDR3 length: 14 residues.

Concerning this clonotype: A much larger clone is a single base away; this may be a read error. The V call is TRBV6-5, the J call TRBJ2-7; D not resolved. V lost 2 bases and J lost 6, with 8 bases in between. CDR3 length: 12 residues. The V gene's germline CDR1 is MNHEY and CDR2 SVGAGI. The CDR3 nucleotides read TGTGCCAGCAGTTACGGTCCCTTCGAGCAGTACTTC. It specifies CASSYGPFEQYF.